One and the same sample provided the 28 T cell receptor beta chains below, sequenced in a study of cytomegalovirus exposure and HLA in healthy donors. 60 Vbeta and 13 Jbeta primers were used in PCR. Sequencing was performed with immunoSEQ multiplex PCR; in TCRdb, only in-frame clones are kept and a portion is missing. Among roughly 99,000 clones listed, approximately 76% were seen once. The sequenced sample was PBMCs. These receptors all stem from a man aged 18 to 29 in good health and CMV-seronegative.

The chain carries TRBV11-2 and TRBJ2-7, with D unclear. CDR3 size: 13 residues. Trimming stripped 3 bases from V and 3 bases from J, with 9 bases between. Germline V lookup: CDR1 SGHAT, CDR2 FQNNGV. The CDR3 DNA sequence: TGTGCCAGCAGCTTGTCGCGGATCTACGAGCAGTACTTC. Translating it yields CASSLSRIYEQYF.

The chain employs TRBV4-2 and TRBJ1-4, with 8 nucleotides matching TRBD1. The CDR3 totals 18 residues. V shed 2 bases and J 4 bases; nucleotides not matched to a gene: 12. Germline CDR1 and CDR2: LGHNA and YNFKEQ. The CDR3 loop reads CASSQSARQTGGNEKLFF. The DNA of the CDR3 is TGTGCCAGCAGCCAATCAGCCCGCCAAACAGGGGGTAATGAAAAACTGTTTTTT.

The sample holds one count of this clone. The chain has TRBV27 and TRBJ1-1; 8 bases align to TRBD1. The CDR3 is 14 amino acids. Unmatched junction bases numbered 4, after V lost 3 bases and J lost 4 bases. Germline assignment: CDR1 MNHEY and CDR2 SMNVEV (reference sequence). This CDR3 reads CASSFRGPGTEAFF. CDR3 DNA sequence: TGTGCCAGCAGTTTCAGGGGGCCTGGCACTGAAGCTTTCTTT.

The chain is built from TRBV7-3 and TRBJ1-1; D is possibly TRBD1 (5 bases). The length of the CDR3 is 14 residues. CDR1 and CDR2 (germline): SGHTA, FQGTGA. V lost 2 bases, J lost 5 bases, and 12 bases lay in between. The CDR3 spells CASSLGVGGTEAFF. The DNA of the CDR3 is TGTGCCAGCAGCTTAGGAGTGGGGGGAACTGAAGCTTTCTTT. The entire variable domain, with the rest obtained from reference TRBV7-3 and TRBJ1-1, is as follows: GAGVSQTPSNKVTEKGKYVELRCDPISGHTALYWYRQSLGQGPEFLIYFQGTGAADDSGLPNDRFFAVRPEGSVSTLKIQRTERGDSAVYLCASSLGVGGTEAFFGQGTRLTVV.

The chain joins TRBV6-6 to TRBJ2-7; possible D gene TRBD1, 6 bases. The CDR3 extends over 16 amino acids. The V gene's germline CDR1 is MNHNY and CDR2 SVGAGI (reference sequence). The V and J ends lost 0 bases and 9 bases respectively, with 21 bases between them. The CDR3 bases are TGTGCCAGCAGTTACTCTTTAGACAGGTCATCCTGCGTGCAGTACTTC. Translated: CASSYSLDRSSCVQYF.

V and J are TRBV5-1 and TRBJ2-3, with TRBD1 as a possible D gene (6 bases). V was cut by 0 bases and J by 5 bases, with 13 bases left in between. CDR1 SGHRS and CDR2 YFSETQ come from the germline V gene. This CDR3 region has 15 residues. CDR3 sequence reads: CASSLASGAGDTQYF. CDR3 DNA sequence: TGCGCCAGCAGCTTGGCCTCAGGGGCCGGAGATACGCAGTATTTT.

V is TRBV27 and J is TRBJ1-2; maybe TRBD1 (6 bases). The germline CDR1 and CDR2 sequences are MNHEY and SMNVEV (reference sequence). The CDR3 is 12 residues long. V shed 8 bases and J shed 8 bases, with 15 bases lying between them. This CDR3 reads CASQGQGSGYTF. In DNA form, the CDR3 reads TGTGCCAGCCAAGGGCAGGGGAGCGGCTACACCTTC.

This clone was found a few times. This chain connects TRBV5-4 to TRBJ2-1; 8 bases are shared with TRBD1. Germline CDR1 reads SGHNT; CDR2 reads YYREEE (reference sequence). With 0 bases clipped from V and 3 bases from J, the junction kept 8 bases outside the gene matches. CDR3 length: 17 residues. The CDR3 protein is CASSLGTGNKGYNEQFF. CDR3 sequence (DNA): TGTGCCAGCAGCTTGGGGACAGGGAATAAGGGCTACAATGAGCAGTTCTTC.

The chain combines TRBV27 with TRBJ2-7; 8 bases map to TRBD2. Trimming cost V 6 bases and J 0 bases; bases outside gene matches: 4. The CDR3 extends over 14 amino acids. Germline CDR1 and CDR2: MNHEY and SMNVEV (reference sequence). CDR3 loop: CASSPGGASYEQYF. Here the CDR3 DNA reads TGTGCCAGCAGCCCCGGGGGGGCCTCCTACGAGCAGTACTTC.

The V call is TRBV18, the J call TRBJ2-7; D possibly corresponds to TRBD1 (7 bases). V was pared by 2 bases and J by 2 bases, with 13 bases between. The CDR3 sequence is 15 residues long. Germline CDR1 is KGHSH and CDR2 is LQKENI. The CDR3 DNA reads TGTGCCAGCTCACCAACCCAGGGGGGACCCTACGAGCAGTACTTC. Translating it yields CASSPTQGGPYEQYF.

J is TRBJ1-2 and V is TRBV7-2; perhaps TRBD1 as D (5 bases). The CDR3 is 13 residues long. Trimming stripped 2 bases from V and 6 bases from J, with 10 bases between. CDR1 and CDR2 (germline): SGHTA, FQGNSA. The CDR3 region is CASSLRPGDGYTF. CDR3 sequence (DNA): TGTGCCAGCAGCTTACGGCCGGGGGATGGCTACACCTTC.

The V and J genes are TRBV10-3 and TRBJ2-2, with 10 nucleotides matching TRBD1. V was clipped by 6 bases and J by 4 bases; unmatched bases: 8. Germline values: CDR1 ENHRY, CDR2 SYGVKD. The CDR3 has 16 residues. The CDR3 is CAIRPSGTGVTGELFF. The CDR3 coding sequence is TGTGCCATCAGACCGTCCGGGACAGGGGTCACCGGGGAGCTGTTTTTT.

The sample holds a few counts of this clone. J is TRBJ2-3 and V is TRBV5-1; D is unresolved. This CDR3 region has 14 residues. CDR1 and CDR2 (germline): SGHRS, YFSETQ. Trimming left V 1 base short and J 2 bases short, with 8 bases between. The CDR3 bases are TGCGCCAGCAGCTTGTCTCCTACCACAGATACGCAGTATTTT. It is translated as CASSLSPTTDTQYF.

This clone was counted a few times. The gene calls are TRBV28 and TRBJ1-3; D possibly corresponds to TRBD1 (6 bases). The CDR3 has 15 amino acids. V dropped 6 bases and J dropped 5 bases, with 17 bases sitting between them. Per germline, CDR1 MDHEN and CDR2 SYDVKM. CDR3 coding DNA: TGTGCCAGCAGCCTTGCGGGGGGCTTTAGAAACACCATATATTTT. It is translated as CASSLAGGFRNTIYF.

This sequence joins TRBV19 and TRBJ1-5, with 9 bases aligning to TRBD1. The CDR3 is 16 residues long. In germline, CDR1 is LNHDA, CDR2 SQIVND (reference sequence). V gave up 3 bases and J gave up 6 bases; unmatched junction bases: 9. CDR3 sequence reads: CASSIKKGQGTQPQHF. In DNA, the CDR3 is TGTGCCAGTAGTATTAAAAAGGGACAGGGTACTCAGCCCCAGCATTTT. The whole variable domain, remainder taken from reference TRBV19 and TRBJ1-5, is DGGITQSPKYLFRKEGQNVTLSCEQNLNHDAMYWYRQDPGQGLRLIYYSQIVNDFQKGDIAEGYSVSREKKESFPLTVTSAQKNPTAFYLCASSIKKGQGTQPQHFGDGTRLSIL.

The gene calls are TRBV5-3 and TRBJ1-5; 9 positions agree with TRBD1. TRBV5-3 is identified as an open reading frame with a role that is uncertain. V dropped 0 bases and J dropped 5; count of bases not matched to a gene: 12. The CDR3 has 18 residues. The CDR3: CARSLASGQGFADQPQHF. The CDR3 nucleotides are TGTGCCAGAAGCTTGGCCTCTGGACAGGGGTTTGCGGATCAGCCCCAGCATTTT.

The rearrangement joins TRBV29-1 to TRBJ1-2; 10 positions agree with TRBD1. The CDR3 is 14 residues long. The trim removed 3 bases at V and 6 bases at J, leaving 7 bases unmatched. In germline, CDR1 is SQVTM, CDR2 ANQGSEA. The CDR3 loop reads CSVDSRQGADGYTF. The CDR3 DNA reads as TGCAGCGTTGACTCAAGACAGGGGGCGGATGGCTACACCTTC.

The chain recombines TRBV6-1 with TRBJ2-2; D uncertain. CDR1 MNHNS and CDR2 SASEGT come from the germline V gene. Trimming pared 5 bases from V and 6 bases from J, leaving 10 bases between. This CDR3 contains 13 residues. CDR3 coding DNA: TGTGCCAGCAGTCCGAGTCGGTCCGGGGAGCTGTTTTTT. It encodes CASSPSRSGELFF.

The V and J genes are TRBV18 and TRBJ1-4; D may be TRBD1 (5 bases). This CDR3 is 14 amino acids long. The germline V and J ends were trimmed by 3 bases and 8 bases, with 13 bases remaining between them. Germline assignment: CDR1 KGHSH and CDR2 LQKENI. Here the CDR3 reads CASSPDVGREKLFF. CDR3 coding DNA: TGTGCCAGCTCACCGGACGTGGGGCGGGAAAAACTGTTTTTT.

The genes are TRBV5-6 and TRBJ2-3, with TRBD1 matching over 7 bases. The trim removed 4 bases at V and 2 bases at J, leaving 4 bases unmatched. The length of the CDR3 is 14 residues. Germline CDR1 SGHDT, CDR2 YYEEEE. In DNA, the CDR3 is TGTGCCAGCAGCCGACAGGGCACCACAGATACGCAGTATTTT. Amino acid sequence: CASSRQGTTDTQYF. The full variable domain, rest sourced from reference TRBV5-6 and TRBJ2-3, is DAGVTQSPTHLIKTRGQQVTLRCSPKSGHDTVSWYQQALGQGPQFIFQYYEEEERQRGNFPDRFSGHQFPNYSSELNVNALLLGDSALYLCASSRQGTTDTQYFGPGTRLTVL.

The V call is TRBV27, the J call TRBJ1-1, with TRBD1 matching over 8 bases. From germline, CDR1 is MNHEY and CDR2 SMNVEV (reference sequence). The ends lost 5 bases at V and 4 bases at J; junction bases unmatched: 9. The CDR3 spans 15 residues. DNA for the CDR3: TGTGCCAGCAGTCGGCAGGGGGCGCTGACCACTGAAGCTTTCTTT. Encoded protein: CASSRQGALTTEAFF.

The chain joins TRBV5-6 to TRBJ2-1; possibly TRBD1 for D (6 bases). The CDR3 consists of 19 residues. The V gene lost 4 bases and the J gene lost 0 bases, with 23 bases spanning the gap. The germline gives CDR1 SGHDT, CDR2 YYEEEE. CDR3 protein: CASSLRGQANLRSYNEQFF. The CDR3 region has the DNA TGTGCCAGCAGCCTCCGGGGACAAGCCAACCTACGCTCCTACAATGAGCAGTTCTTC. Full variable domain (rest looked up from reference TRBV5-6 and TRBJ2-1): DAGVTQSPTHLIKTRGQQVTLRCSPKSGHDTVSWYQQALGQGPQFIFQYYEEEERQRGNFPDRFSGHQFPNYSSELNVNALLLGDSALYLCASSLRGQANLRSYNEQFFGPGTRLTVL.

This clone was counted a few times. The chain links TRBV7-8 to TRBJ1-5, with a tentative D call TRBD1 (5 bases). CDR1 SGHVS and CDR2 FQNEAQ come from the germline V gene. Trimming left V 7 bases short and J 0 bases short, with 19 bases between. The CDR3 consists of 17 residues. The DNA of the CDR3 is TGTGCCAGCACTTGGGGCCCAGGCGGGAATAGCAATCAGCCCCAGCATTTT. It encodes CASTWGPGGNSNQPQHF.

This clone came up once. The chain couples TRBV19 to TRBJ2-7; D possibly corresponds to TRBD1 (6 bases). Deletions cut 5 bases from V and 2 bases from J, with 19 bases between. The CDR3 runs 16 residues. Looked up from germline, CDR1 is LNHDA and CDR2 is SQIVND (reference sequence). The CDR3 nucleotides are TGTGCCAGTAGTTCCCCGGGTGGGGACAAACCCTACGAGCAGTACTTC. As protein: CASSSPGGDKPYEQYF.

This chain uses TRBV6-1 with TRBJ1-4, with D perhaps matching TRBD1 (6 bases). Looked up from germline, CDR1 is MNHNS and CDR2 is SASEGT. CDR3 size: 12 residues. The germline V and J ends were trimmed by 6 bases and 4 bases, with 6 bases remaining between them. The CDR3 is CASRDSNEKLFF. CDR3 bases: TGTGCCAGCAGGGACAGTAATGAAAAACTGTTTTTT.

V is TRBV6-5 and J is TRBJ2-2; unclear D gene. The V gene's germline CDR1 is MNHEY and CDR2 SVGAGI. V gave up 4 bases and J gave up 5 bases, with 14 bases separating them. The CDR3 length is 15 residues. In DNA form, the CDR3 reads TGTGCCAGCAGTTTCGTACCACTCCAAACCGGGGAGCTGTTTTTT. Amino acid sequence: CASSFVPLQTGELFF.

This clone was seen just once. The chain joins TRBV5-1 to TRBJ2-5; D is ambiguous. The CDR3 spans 12 residues. V shed 4 bases and J shed 4 bases, with 8 bases lying between them. In germline, CDR1 is SGHRS, CDR2 YFSETQ. The CDR3 bases are TGCGCCAGCAGCGGGTCAGGAGAGACCCAGTACTTC. The encoded protein is CASSGSGETQYF. Filled out from reference TRBV5-1 and TRBJ2-5, the complete variable domain reads KAGVTQTPRYLIKTRGQQVTLSCSPISGHRSVSWYQQTPGQGLQFLFEYFSETQRNKGNFPGRFSGRQFSNSRSEMNVSTLELGDSALYLCASSGSGETQYFGPGTRLLVL.

The chain links TRBV5-1 to TRBJ2-5, with D possibly TRBD1 on 6 matching bases. V was trimmed by 4 bases and J by 4 bases, leaving 23 bases between them. This CDR3 comprises 17 residues. Germline CDR1 and CDR2: SGHRS and YFSETQ. The CDR3 protein is CASSPVLRGLGGETQYF. The CDR3 nucleotides read TGCGCCAGCAGCCCTGTGCTCAGGGGCTTAGGGGGAGAGACCCAGTACTTC.